These 20 T cell receptor delta chains share one sample of origin, sequenced in a study of gamma delta lymphoproliferative disorders and STAT genes. TCRdb re-analyzed the multiplex PCR reads via CATT. This sample yields about 1,400 delta-chain clones, of which approximately 2.9% are seen a single time; over 60% belongs to the top ten. Genomic DNA from isolated PBMCs served as the sequencing template. The sample consisted of blood. These receptors originate from a human donor with gamma-delta T-cell large granular lymphocyte leukemia.

In the case of this clone: TCRdb pairs this DNA with a much larger clone's protein that differs at residue 12, likely a read error; the protein shown was translated from the DNA. This rearrangement joins TRDV1 to TRDJ1, with D possibly called TRDD2 or TRDD3 (9 bases each). This CDR3 is 22 amino acids long. The V end was cut by 1 base, the J end by 11 bases, with 41 bases between. CDR1 TSWWSYY and CDR2 QGS come from the germline V gene. CDR3: CALGERAPSYRMRGIPGNELIF. The CDR3 DNA reads TGTGCTCTTGGGGAACGCGCGCCTTCCTACAGAATGCGGGGGATACCAGGGAATGAGCTCATCTTT.

Regarding this clone: A read error likely explains this, since a far larger clone differs by one base. Different DNA sequences within this sample yield the same CDR3. The CDR3 sequence: CAFRPHTRRTDKLIF. For the CDR3, the DNA is TGTGCCTTTCGCCCGCACACCCGTAGGACCGATAAACTTATCTTT. This chain joins TRDV3 and TRDJ1; D gene unclear. Germline loops: CDR1 TVYSNPD, CDR2 GDNSRS (reference sequence). This CDR3 contains 15 residues. Complete variable domain (other parts from reference TRDV3 and TRDJ1): CDKVTQSSPDQTVASGSEVVLLCTYDTVYSNPDLFWYRIRPDYSFQFVFYGDNSRSEGADFTQGRFSVKHILTQKAFHLVISPVRTEDSATYYCAFRPHTRRTDKLIFGKGTRVTVEP.

Comment on this clone: Translating this DNA gives a protein that differs at residue 7 from the TCRdb one, which belongs to a much larger clone; a read error is likely, and the protein shown is this translation. V is TRDV1 and J is TRDJ1, with D perhaps matching TRDD3 (6 bases). CDR1 is TSWWSYY and CDR2 is QGS in the germline V gene. The CDR3 is 16 amino acids. Trimming took off 2 bases at V and 11 bases at J, with 24 bases between the two ends. DNA for the CDR3: TGTGCTCTTGGGGAAAGGTGGGGGGGAGGAGAGTATATCCTCATCTTT. This codes for CALGERWGGGEYILIF.

Worth noting for this clone: The TCRdb protein, from a much larger clone, departs from this DNA's translation at residue 15, likely by read error; the protein shown derives from the DNA. The chain has TRDV1 and TRDJ1; TRDD3 aligns across 13 bases. This CDR3 spans 21 amino acids. Germline V gives CDR1 TSWWSYY, CDR2 QGS. V lost 0 bases to trimming and J lost 2 bases; unmatched junction nucleotides: 15. CDR3 in amino acids: CALGELALWYWGIRRTDKLIF. As DNA, the CDR3 is TGTGCTCTTGGGGAACTTGCCCTTTGGTACTGGGGGATACGAAGGACCGATAAACTCATCTTT.

There are a few counts of this clone. TCRdb's protein, taken from a much larger clone, differs from this DNA's translation at residue 4, likely owing to a read error; the protein displayed comes from the DNA. The gene calls are TRDV1 and TRDJ2; 7 bases align to TRDD3. V lost 7 bases to trimming and J lost 4 bases; unmatched junction nucleotides: 21. In germline, CDR1 is TSWWSYY, CDR2 QGS. The CDR3 covers 19 residues. CDR3 DNA: TGTGCTCTTGAGGATGCTTCCCCCTGGGGGGCATTTACGACAGCACAACTCTTCTTT. The encoded protein is CALEDASPWGAFTTAQLFF.

This clone was seen ten or more times. The likely explanation is a read error, given a far larger clone one base away. The chain recombines TRDV1 with TRDJ1; tentative D call: TRDD3 (6 bases). Trimming took off 2 bases at V and 11 bases at J, with 24 bases between the two ends. Per germline, CDR1 TSWWSYY and CDR2 QGS. The CDR3 runs 16 residues. CDR3 sequence reads: CALGERRGGGEHILIF. CDR3 nucleotides: TGTGCTCTTGGGGAAAGGAGGGGGGGAGGAGAGCATATCCTCATCTTT.

This clone was recorded a few times. TCRdb shows a much larger clone's protein in place of this DNA's translation, and the two differ at residue 9, likely through a read error; the protein shown is translated from the DNA. J is TRDJ1 and V is TRDV3, with 9 nucleotides matching TRDD3. Germline CDR1 TVYSNPD, CDR2 GDNSRS (reference sequence). V dropped 2 bases and J dropped 1; count of bases not matched to a gene: 8. This CDR3 contains 15 residues. This chain's CDR3 is CAFARGILTTDKLIF. For the CDR3, the DNA is TGTGCCTTTGCTAGGGGGATACTAACCACCGATAAACTCATCTTT. Full variable domain (rest looked up from reference TRDV3 and TRDJ1): CDKVTQSSPDQTVASGSEVVLLCTYDTVYSNPDLFWYRIRPDYSFQFVFYGDNSRSEGADFTQGRFSVKHILTQKAFHLVISPVRTEDSATYYCAFARGILTTDKLIFGKGTRVTVEP.

This clone was counted at least ten times. A read error likely explains why the TCRdb protein, taken from a much larger clone, differs from this DNA's translation at residue 6; the protein shown is translated from the DNA. The rearrangement joins TRAV38-2/DV8 to TRDJ1; 10 nucleotides align to TRDD3. V shed 1 base and J 3 bases; nucleotides not matched to a gene: 21. Germline V gene lookup returns CDR1 TSESDYY and CDR2 QEAYKQQN. The CDR3 runs 21 residues. The DNA of the CDR3 is TGTGCTTATAGGAGCTTGACACTATTCCCGTACTGGGGGATTCGGCCCGATAAACTCATCTTT. Protein: CAYRSLTLFPYWGIRPDKLIF.

In regard to this clone: A far larger clone is one base from this, pointing to a likely read error. This sample also contains other DNA sequences that code for the same CDR3. The chain links TRDV1 to TRDJ1; TRDD3 matches at 7 bases. Germline values: CDR1 TSWWSYY, CDR2 QGS. There are 23 residues in the CDR3. V was clipped by 0 bases and J by 2 bases; unmatched bases: 27. CDR3 DNA sequence: TGTGCTCTTGGGGAACTACGAGGCTCGGGTGGGTACTGGGGACCCAGGTTTACCGATAAACTCATCTTT. Translating gives CALGELRGSGGYWGPRFTDKLIF.

This clone was found a few times. The translation of this DNA and the TCRdb protein of a much larger clone differ at residue 4, probably owing to a read error; the protein shown here is translated from the DNA. The chain employs TRDV3 and TRDJ1; 9 positions match TRDD3. Germline CDR1 and CDR2: TVYSNPD and GDNSRS (reference sequence). Trimming cost V 2 bases and J 0 bases; bases outside gene matches: 7. CDR3 size: 15 residues. The DNA for the CDR3 is TGTGCCTTTGTTAGGGGGATACTAAACACCGATAAACTCATCTTT. Translating gives CAFVRGILNTDKLIF.

Worth noting for this clone: This likely reflects a read error, since a far larger clone is one base away. This sample also contains other DNA sequences that code for the same CDR3. The V call is TRDV1, the J call TRDJ1; tentative D call: TRDD2 (5 bases). The germline CDR1 and CDR2 sequences are TSWWSYY and QGS. This CDR3 has 19 residues. CDR3 coding DNA: TGTGCTCTTGGGGAAGCCGCTCCCTACCAGCCTTCGTACACCGACAAACTCATCTTT. Translation: CALGEAAPYQPSYTDKLIF.

This clone appeared many times. This sample also contains other DNA sequences that code for the same CDR3. The chain couples TRDV1 to TRDJ1; D may be TRDD3 (6 bases). The germline CDR1 and CDR2 sequences are TSWWSYY and QGS. V gave up 3 bases and J gave up 0 bases, with 26 bases separating them. There are 20 residues in the CDR3. The CDR3 region has the DNA TGTGCTCTTGGGGACCCACTGGGCCCAAATCTGGGGTTGTACACCGATAAACTCATCTTT. Its protein product is CALGDPLGPNLGLYTDKLIF.

This clone showed up just a few times. This likely stems from a read error, as it lies one base from a far larger clone. The identical CDR3 is also encoded by other nucleotide sequences in the sample. The gene calls are TRDV1 and TRDJ1; TRDD3 agrees at 13 bases. The CDR3 length is 21 residues. Losses at the gene ends were 3 bases for V and 2 bases for J; bases not matched to a gene: 18. Germline V gene lookup returns CDR1 TSWWSYY and CDR2 QGS. CDR3 coding DNA: TGTGCTCTTGGGGAGCTTGCCCTTTGGTACTGGGGGATACGAAAGACCGATAAACTCATCTTT. It is translated as CALGELALWYWGIRKTDKLIF.

A few counts support this clone. A far bigger clonotype differs at one base, so this is likely a read error. This specimen includes other DNA sequences encoding the same CDR3. This sequence joins TRDV1 and TRDJ1; 8 bases are shared with TRDD3. The germline V gene encodes CDR1 TSWWSYY and CDR2 QGS. The CDR3 extends over 22 amino acids. Unmatched junction bases numbered 25, after V lost 4 bases and J lost 0 bases. The CDR3 DNA reads TGTGCTCTTGGGGTACCCGTGATGCGGGTACTGGGGGCCTCGACGTACACCGATAAACTCATCTTT. As protein: CALGVPVMRVLGASTYTDKLIF.

With regard to this clone: A read error is likely here: a far larger clone is one base away. Other nucleotide sequences in the sample specify the same CDR3. The J gene is TRDJ1, the V gene TRDV1; TRDD3 is a possible D gene (6 bases). The CDR3 extends over 16 amino acids. Germline V gives CDR1 TSWWSYY, CDR2 QGS. Deletions cut 2 bases from V and 11 bases from J, with 24 bases between. CDR3 loop: CALGERRGGGEYILIF. The CDR3 coding sequence is TGTGCTCTTGGGGAAAGGAGGGGGGGAGGAGAATATATCCTCATCTTT.

This clone was counted only a few times. Possible read error: a much larger clone is one base away. The same CDR3 also results from other DNA sequences found in this sample. CDR3 in amino acids: CACDTVGSRGGTDKLIF. DNA for the CDR3: TGTGCCTGTGACACAGTTGGGTCAAGAGGCGGCACCGATAAACTCATCTTT. This chain connects TRDV2 to TRDJ1; D is unresolved. The CDR3 length is 17 residues. V lost 1 base to trimming and J lost 1 base, with 18 bases between them. Germline V gene data show CDR1 as GEAIGNYY and CDR2 as EKD.

Within the sample, this clone is medium-sized (0.01 to 0.1%). This chain connects TRDV2 to TRDJ1; 7 nucleotides align to TRDD3. V gave up 3 bases and J gave up 0 bases; unmatched junction bases: 12. The CDR3 is made up of 17 amino acids. In germline, CDR1 is GEAIGNYY, CDR2 EKD. CDR3: CACDPVLGAEYTDKLIF. CDR3 nucleotides: TGTGCCTGTGACCCGGTCCTGGGGGCTGAGTACACCGATAAACTCATCTTT.

About this clone itself: TCRdb records a much larger clone's protein for this DNA, with a difference at residue 5 that likely arises from a read error; the protein given is the translation of the DNA. This sequence joins TRDV1 and TRDJ1; TRDD2 aligns across 7 bases. The germline CDR1 and CDR2 sequences are TSWWSYY and QGS. With V trimmed by 5 bases and J by 4 bases, 34 bases remained unmatched. The CDR3 spans 23 residues. The CDR3 protein is CALGKRLDFLRITWAQRCDKLIF. The CDR3 nucleotides are TGTGCTCTTGGGAAACGTCTCGATTTCCTACGGATTACCTGGGCCCAAAGATGCGATAAACTCATCTTT.

By its share, this clone is medium-sized (0.01 to 0.1%). This chain links TRDV1 with TRDJ1; 13 bases are shared with TRDD3. J lost 4 bases, V lost 3 bases, and 29 bases had no gene match. CDR1 is TSWWSYY and CDR2 is QGS in the germline V gene. The CDR3 runs to 24 residues. The CDR3 sequence: CALGDLPRGSPRYWGIRHGDKLIF. Written as DNA, the CDR3 is TGTGCTCTTGGGGACTTACCCAGGGGTTCCCCACGTTACTGGGGGATACGCCATGGCGATAAACTCATCTTT.

Concerning this clone: Because the CDR3's place on the DNA is in doubt, the DNA is left out and the CDR3 is given as listed by TCRdb. This chain connects TRAV29/DV5 to TRDJ1; TRDD3, the D gene given by the table, was not confirmed from the DNA. The CDR3 contains 25 residues when both ends are counted. Germline CDR1 is NSMFDY and CDR2 is ISSIKDK. The CDR3 here is CSVLLCSSFSDYFTLLGDTNDKLIF.